The T cell receptor (beta chain) under discussion was sequenced for a study of preoperative IRX-2 immunotherapy in early breast cancer. The treatment here: preoperative locoregional IRX-2 cytokine immunotherapy. V was pared by 3 bases and J by 7 bases, with 7 bases of the junction left unmatched. Per germline, CDR1 SGHNT and CDR2 YENEEA. The CDR3 totals 15 residues. Repertoires were generated with immunoSEQ multiplex PCR, while TCRdb's copy carries only in-frame clones and drops some. This sample carries more than 20,000 clones, approximately 80% of them seen once, and the ten largest clones take about 2%. A few counts support this clone.

The chain has TRBV11-3 and TRBJ1-4; 8 bases match TRBD1. This specimen was lymph node tissue, taken before IRX-2 immunotherapy. This receptor was taken from a human donor with breast cancer. CDR3 sequence (DNA): TGTGCCAGCAGCTTCGACAGGGGAGGGGGTGAAAAACTGTTTTTT. This gives the protein CASSFDRGGGEKLFF.